What follows describes a single T cell receptor (beta chain). Constant-segment primers were used for 5'RACE, and the resulting TCR alpha and TCR beta cDNA libraries carried sample barcodes and UMIs. TCRdb re-called the 5' RACE reads through MiXCR, storing one row per CDR3 protein. Counted here are roughly 600,000 distinct CDR3 sequences, under 20% occurring once; the ten biggest clones make up more than 10%. These data originate in a study of T-cell memory formation after mild COVID-19. Study details: Largely donor-specific sequence clusters came from a couple of donors.

V was cut by 3 bases and J by 3 bases, with 15 bases left in between. The CDR3 spans 15 residues. Per the germline V gene, CDR1 is SGDLS and CDR2 is YYNGEE. Specimen: PBMCs or a T cell subset sorted from them (not recorded which). The chain carries TRBV9 and TRBJ1-1; D unclear. The receptor's source is an adult woman who had mild COVID-19 (a few samples of this study predate the infection). Cell type and time point are not known. CDR3 residues: CASSALGRWHTEAFF. The CDR3 coding sequence is TGTGCCAGCAGCGCCCTTGGTCGGTGGCACACTGAAGCTTTCTTT.